The entry that follows covers one TCR beta chain sequence. Its antigen remains unidentified. The data belong to a study of cytomegalovirus exposure and HLA in healthy donors. Overall study findings and caveats: One cluster of highly shared sequence variants probably arose as a sequencing artifact.

Primers: 60 Vbeta forward and 13 Jbeta reverse. The data were produced by immunoSEQ multiplex PCR, yet TCRdb's version contains in-frame clones alone and is incomplete. Altogether tens of thousands of clones are present, 86% being singletons, with the ten largest covering approximately 10%. The germline gives CDR1 PRHDT, CDR2 FYEKMQ (reference sequence). The length of the CDR3 is 13 residues. Trimming pared 1 base from V and 9 bases from J, leaving 11 bases between. This TCR was recovered from a man aged 25-45 years in good health and CMV-seropositive. The chain carries TRBV13 and TRBJ2-3; D might be TRBD1 (6 bases). Sequencing was carried out using PBMCs. The CDR3 reads CASSLENRATQYF. The CDR3 nucleotides are TGTGCCAGCAGCTTAGAGAACAGGGCGACGCAGTATTTT.